This T cell receptor (beta chain) was sequenced for a study of shared clonotypes between healthy human individuals. Produced via immunoSEQ multiplex PCR; TCRdb's table is partial and in-frame only. The sample holds some 2,500,000 clones, 80% to 95% seen once. Points from the study as a whole: Few donors limited the genetic and exposure-history diversity represented.

Unmatched junction bases numbered 2, after V lost 5 bases and J lost 0 bases. The CDR3 is 14 residues long. Germline loops: CDR1 SQVTM, CDR2 ANQGSEA. A note on this clone: Its antigen is undetermined.

What was sequenced was naive CD4+ T cells from PBMCs. Subset here: CD45RA+ positively selected. The TCR was taken from a young man in good health. Some clones in this sample may be carry-over from other donors' samples. V and J are TRBV29-1 and TRBJ1-1; 11 positions match TRBD1. DNA of the CDR3: TGCAGCGTTAGGGACAGGGGGTTGAACACTGAAGCTTTCTTT. Residues: CSVRDRGLNTEAFF.